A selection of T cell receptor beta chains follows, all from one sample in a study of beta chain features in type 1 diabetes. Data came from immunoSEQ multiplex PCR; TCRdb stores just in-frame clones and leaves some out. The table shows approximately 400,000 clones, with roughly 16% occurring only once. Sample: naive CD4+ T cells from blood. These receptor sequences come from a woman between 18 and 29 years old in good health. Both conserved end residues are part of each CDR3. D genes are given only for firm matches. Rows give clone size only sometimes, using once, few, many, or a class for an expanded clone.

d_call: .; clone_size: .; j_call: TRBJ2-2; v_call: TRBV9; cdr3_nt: TGTGCCAGCAGCGTATTCTCGTCGGTCACGAACACCGGGGAGCTGTTTTTT; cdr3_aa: CASSVFSSVTNTGELFF
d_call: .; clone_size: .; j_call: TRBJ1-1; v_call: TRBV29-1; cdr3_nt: TGCAGCGTTGAAAAAGGAGTTATGAACACTGAAGCTTTCTTT; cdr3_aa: CSVEKGVMNTEAFF
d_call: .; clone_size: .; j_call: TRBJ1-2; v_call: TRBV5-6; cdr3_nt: TGTGCCAGCAGCTTGGGGGCGGGTGGAGGCTACACCTTC; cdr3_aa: CASSLGAGGGYTF
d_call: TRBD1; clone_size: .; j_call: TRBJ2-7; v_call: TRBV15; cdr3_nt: TGTGCCACCAGCAGCGCTATGACAGGGACCTTCTTTAACTTC; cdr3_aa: CATSSAMTGTFFNF
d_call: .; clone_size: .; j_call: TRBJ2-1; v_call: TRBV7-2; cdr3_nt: TGTGCCAGCAGCTCCGACAGTGCCCTAATTCCCAATGAGCAGTTCTTC; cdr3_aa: CASSSDSALIPNEQFF
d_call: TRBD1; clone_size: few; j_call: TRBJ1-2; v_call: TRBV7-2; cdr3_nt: TGTGCCAGCAGCCGTCGGACAGGGGGAAATGGCTACACCTTC; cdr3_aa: CASSRRTGGNGYTF
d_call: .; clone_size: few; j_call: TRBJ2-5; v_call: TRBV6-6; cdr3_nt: TGTGCCAGCAGCTCAGGGTGGGAGACCCAGTACTTC; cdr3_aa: CASSSGWETQYF
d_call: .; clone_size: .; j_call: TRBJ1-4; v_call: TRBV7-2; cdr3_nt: TGTGCCAGCAGCTTTTCGTTCGGTCTAAATGAAAAACTGTTTTTT; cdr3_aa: CASSFSFGLNEKLFF
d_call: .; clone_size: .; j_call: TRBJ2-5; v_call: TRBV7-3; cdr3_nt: TGTGCCAGCAGCCGCGGCCCCCGGGAGACCCAGTACTTC; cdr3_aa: CASSRGPRETQYF
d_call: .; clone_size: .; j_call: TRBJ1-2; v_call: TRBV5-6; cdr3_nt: TGTGCCAGTCTAGGACAGTTAAACTATGGCTACACCTTC; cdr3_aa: CASLGQLNYGYTF
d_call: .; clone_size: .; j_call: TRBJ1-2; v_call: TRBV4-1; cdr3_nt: TGCGCCAGCAGCCAAGATATGTACGGGGGGGAATTCTATGGCTACACCTTC; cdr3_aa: CASSQDMYGGEFYGYTF
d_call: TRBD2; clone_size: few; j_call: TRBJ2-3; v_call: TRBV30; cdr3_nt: TGTGCCTGGAGTGTAGGCGGGGGGCACGAGTATTTT; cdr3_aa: CAWSVGGGHEYF
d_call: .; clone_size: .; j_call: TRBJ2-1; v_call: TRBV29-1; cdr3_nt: TGCAGCGTCGCCCGCGGCAGAAACAATGAGCAGTTCTTC; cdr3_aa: CSVARGRNNEQFF
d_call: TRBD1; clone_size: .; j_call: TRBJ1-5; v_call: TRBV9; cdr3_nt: TGTGCCAGCAGCCCAGGGACAGACAATCAGCCCCAGCATTTT; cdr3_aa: CASSPGTDNQPQHF
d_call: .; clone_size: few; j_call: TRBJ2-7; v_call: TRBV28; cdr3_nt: TGTGCCAGCAGTTCACCCGGCGGGGGCATGTACGAGCAGTACTTC; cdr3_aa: CASSSPGGGMYEQYF
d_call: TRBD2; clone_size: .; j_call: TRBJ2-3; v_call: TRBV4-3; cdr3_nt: TGCGCCAGCACACGAGGGAGGGTGCCTAGCACAGATACGCAGTATTTT; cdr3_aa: CASTRGRVPSTDTQYF
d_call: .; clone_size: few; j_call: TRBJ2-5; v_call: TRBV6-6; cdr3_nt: TGTGCCAGCAGTTACTCGCGGGCGGCGGAGACCCAGTACTTC; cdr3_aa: CASSYSRAAETQYF
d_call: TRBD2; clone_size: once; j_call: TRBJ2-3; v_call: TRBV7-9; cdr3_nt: TGTGCCAGCAGCGCCGGACTAGCCCCAGATACGCAGTATTTT; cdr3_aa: CASSAGLAPDTQYF
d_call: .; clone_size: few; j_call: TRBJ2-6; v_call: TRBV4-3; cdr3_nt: TGCGCCAGCAGCCAAGGAGTCTCTGGGGCCAACGTCCTGACTTTC; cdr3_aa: CASSQGVSGANVLTF
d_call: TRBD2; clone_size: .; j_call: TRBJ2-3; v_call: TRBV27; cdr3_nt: TGTGCCAGCAGAGGACTAGCGAGAGATACGCAGTATTTT; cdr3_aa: CASRGLARDTQYF
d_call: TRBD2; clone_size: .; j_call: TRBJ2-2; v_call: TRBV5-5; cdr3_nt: TGTGCCAGCAGCTCGCGGACTAGCGGGAAGAACACCGGGGAGCTGTTTTTT; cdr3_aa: CASSSRTSGKNTGELFF
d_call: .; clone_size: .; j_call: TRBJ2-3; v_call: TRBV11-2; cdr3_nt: TGTGCCAGCAGCTCCGTATCCGTAAACACAGATACGCAGTATTTT; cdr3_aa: CASSSVSVNTDTQYF
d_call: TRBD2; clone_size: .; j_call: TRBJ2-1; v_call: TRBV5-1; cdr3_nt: TGCGCCAGCAACTTCGGGACTAGCGCCAACAATGAGCAGTTCTTC; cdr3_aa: CASNFGTSANNEQFF
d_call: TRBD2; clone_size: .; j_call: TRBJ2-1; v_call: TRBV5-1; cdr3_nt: TGCGCCAGCAGCTTGGATGCGGGAGTACCGGGGAATGAGCAGTTCTTC; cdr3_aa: CASSLDAGVPGNEQFF
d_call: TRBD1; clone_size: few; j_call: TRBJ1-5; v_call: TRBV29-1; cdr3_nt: TGCAGCGTTACGACAGGGGGCAATCAGCCCCAGCATTTT; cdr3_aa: CSVTTGGNQPQHF
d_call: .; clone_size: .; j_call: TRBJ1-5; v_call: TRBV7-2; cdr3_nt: TGTGCCAGCAGCTTAGAGGGAGGGGTCTATCAGCCCCAGCATTTT; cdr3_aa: CASSLEGGVYQPQHF
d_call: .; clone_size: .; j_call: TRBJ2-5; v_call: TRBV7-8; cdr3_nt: TGTGCCAGCAGCTTAGCGCCAGACCAAGAGACCCAGTACTTC; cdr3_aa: CASSLAPDQETQYF
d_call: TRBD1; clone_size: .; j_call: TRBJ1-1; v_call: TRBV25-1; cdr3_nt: TGTGCCAGCAGTGCCCGACAGGGTAGTAGGAACACTGAAGCTTTCTTT; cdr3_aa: CASSARQGSRNTEAFF
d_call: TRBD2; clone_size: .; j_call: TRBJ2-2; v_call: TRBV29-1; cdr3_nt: TGCAGCGTCTCGCCGGGGCTAGCGGGAGACACCGGGGAGCTGTTTTTT; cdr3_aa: CSVSPGLAGDTGELFF